What follows are 6 T cell receptor beta chains derived from one specimen sequenced in a study of response to subunit inactivated influenza vaccine. TCRdb re-derived calls from the RT-PCR reads in MiXCR, one entry per CDR3 protein. The sample gives about 300,000 distinct CDR3 sequences, around 22% of which show up once; 10% is in the top ten. The material sequenced was PBMCs from blood, taken approximately 20 months after vaccination. These receptors all come from a man between 45 and 75 years old who received an inactivated influenza vaccine.

Only a few counts were recorded for this clonotype. This chain uses TRBV14 with TRBJ1-1; D ambiguous. This CDR3 region has 13 residues. V gave up 9 bases and J gave up 5 bases, with 16 bases separating them. Germline V gene data show CDR1 as SGHDN and CDR2 as FVKESK. The CDR3 bases are TGTGCCAGTTCGGGCCCCTCGAGGACTGAAGCTTTCTTT. Amino acid sequence: CASSGPSRTEAFF.

The V call is TRBV6-2 or TRBV6-3, the J call TRBJ2-3; D is possibly TRBD1 (5 bases). CDR1 and CDR2 (germline): MNHEY, SVGEGT. The V end was cut by 0 bases, the J end by 8 bases, with 9 bases between. The CDR3 runs 13 residues. CDR3: CASSYSNQGTQYF. The CDR3 nucleotides read TGTGCCAGCAGTTACTCGAACCAGGGTACGCAGTATTTT.

This clonotype showed up just a few times. V and J are TRBV20-1 and TRBJ2-1; 7 positions match TRBD2. Germline CDR1 DFQATT, CDR2 SNEGSKA (reference sequence). The CDR3 sequence is 16 residues long. V was pared by 3 bases and J by 6 bases, with 14 bases of the junction left unmatched. The CDR3 spells CSARELAFPGGNEQFF. The CDR3 nucleotides read TGCAGTGCTAGGGAACTAGCGTTCCCCGGGGGCAATGAGCAGTTCTTC.

This clonotype was seen repeatedly, ten times or more. The chain couples TRBV28 to TRBJ1-4, with D unresolved. Trimming took 8 bases from V and 8 from J, leaving 9 bases between them. Germline-derived CDR1 and CDR2 are MDHEN and SYDVKM. The CDR3 contains 11 residues. CDR3 region: CASGLLEKLFF. In DNA form, the CDR3 reads TGTGCCAGCGGGCTTCTGGAAAAACTGTTTTTT.

This clonotype showed up just a few times. The chain recombines TRBV4-3 with TRBJ1-6, with TRBD1 matching over 7 bases. V lost 1 base, J lost 7 bases, and 1 base stayed unmatched. From germline, CDR1 is LGHNA and CDR2 YSLEER. The CDR3 runs to 14 residues. The CDR3 region is CASSQGDRNSPLHF. The CDR3 DNA reads as TGCGCCAGCAGCCAAGGGGACAGAAATTCACCCCTCCACTTT.

This clonotype was counted between two and nine times. The V and J genes are TRBV5-6 and TRBJ2-7, with D perhaps TRBD1 (6 bases). The CDR3 is 12 amino acids. V lost 5 bases to trimming and J lost 3 bases, with 9 bases between them. Germline V gene data show CDR1 as SGHDT and CDR2 as YYEEEE. This CDR3 is CASSRDIYEQYF. The CDR3, as DNA: TGTGCCAGCAGTCGGGACATCTACGAGCAGTACTTC.